This T cell receptor (beta chain) was identified in a study of blood T cell repertoires in COVID-19 (dated by TCRdb to the early 2020s). Describing the broader study: Samples covering the acute and convalescent phases of COVID-19 were provided by collaborators in the United States, Italy and Spain. The prospective study material was composed of cDNA or gDNA derived from T cells, B-cell-depleted T cells, or PBMCs. Subjects who had been exposed to COVID-19, were actively infected with it, or had recovered from it provided the deeply sampled blood TCRbeta repertoires that made up the dataset. A freely available public database, intended as a resource for researchers studying the immune response to SARS-CoV-2, is where the repertoires were released. Samples came from the ongoing ImmuneRACE study (first 160 participants) plus 1,254 subjects from 6 global collaborators. Nearly every sample came with metadata listing a de-identified subject ID, COVID-19 status, age in years and sex. Where HLA class I and class II types were available, the types were taken from metadata supplied by the sample provider, not from assay-based typing.

To note about this clone: There is no known antigen for this receptor. No much larger clone is present one base from it, and per-base qualities are unavailable.

TCRbeta CDR3 regions were amplified from genomic DNA by means of the immunoSEQ Assay, a bias-controlled multiplex PCR. From the authors' description of their analysis: Nucleated cell counts per sample were estimated from amplification of reference gene primers within the assay. To quantify the absolute abundance of each unique TCRbeta CDR3 rearrangement, sequence reads were collapsed and filtered. For each sample, productive Simpson clonality was calculated as the square root of Simpson's diversity index across productive rearrangements. The table was pulled from immuneACCESS by TCRdb, which kept in-frame rearrangements only. Such tables lose some clones; where checked, under half of the loss comes from unresolved V genes, and the rest has no known cause. The DNA was the basis for D and trimming; V, J and clone size are from that table. This sample holds 150,000 to 200,000 clones; 84% were observed only once. The top ten clones comprise more than 3% of the sample.

The investigation overall reported the following: The quantity of clinical and demographic metadata differed by source and by participant and was supplied without curation.

Enrolling through a virtual design, the prospective study's participants ranged in age from roughly 18 to 89 years and lived across 24 United States geographic areas. In the prospective study, cohorts were assigned on the basis of participant-reported clinical history obtained from a screening survey and a study questionnaire. Exposed participants were defined as having been in contact with someone with a PCR-confirmed or clinician-diagnosed COVID-19 case within 2 weeks of study entry. In the prospective study, mobile phlebotomists collected whole blood, serum and a nasopharyngeal or oropharyngeal swab from each participant. Participants in the prospective study had the option to provide additional blood draws and questionnaires over a roughly two-month period. Blood samples from the prospective study were shipped frozen or at room temperature prior to DNA extraction. The CDR3 spans 15 residues, from the cysteine through the phenylalanine. Only the CDR3 part of the read is kept: 45 bases, read in frame from the first base. V and J are truncated by 1 base and 2 bases respectively, leaving an intervening sequence of 9 bases. The CDR1 and CDR2 encoded by the germline V gene are KGHSY and FQNENV.

The sequenced sample consisted of PBMCs or T cells enriched from blood (not recorded which). Recombination connected TRBV16 to TRBJ1-5, with the D gene call left open. This TCR was sampled from a young woman who had been exposed to COVID-19. CDR3 region: CASSQYSRGNQPQHF. The bases are TGTGCCAGCAGCCAATACAGTCGTGGCAATCAGCCCCAGCATTTT. With all but the CDR3 taken from the reference TRBV16 and TRBJ1-5 genes, the full variable domain is: GEEVAQTPKHLVRGEGQKAKLYCAPIKGHSYVFWYQQVLKNEFKFLISFQNENVFDETGMPKERFSAKCLPNSPCSLEIQATKLEDSAVYFCASSQYSRGNQPQHFGDGTRLSIL.